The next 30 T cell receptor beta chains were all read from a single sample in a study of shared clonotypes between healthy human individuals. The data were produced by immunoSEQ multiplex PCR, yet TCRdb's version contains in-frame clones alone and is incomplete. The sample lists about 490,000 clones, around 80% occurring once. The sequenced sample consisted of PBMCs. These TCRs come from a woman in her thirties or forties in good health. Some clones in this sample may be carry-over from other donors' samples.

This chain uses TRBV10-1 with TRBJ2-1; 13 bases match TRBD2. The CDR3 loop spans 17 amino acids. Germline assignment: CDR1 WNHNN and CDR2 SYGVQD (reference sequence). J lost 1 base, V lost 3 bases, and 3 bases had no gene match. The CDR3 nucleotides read TGCGCCAGCAGTGATCTGGGACTAGCGGGGTCCTACAATGAGCAGTTCTTC. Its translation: CASSDLGLAGSYNEQFF.

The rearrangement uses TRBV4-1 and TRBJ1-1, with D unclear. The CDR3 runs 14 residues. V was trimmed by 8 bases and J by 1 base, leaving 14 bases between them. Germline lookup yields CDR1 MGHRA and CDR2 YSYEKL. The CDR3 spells CASCEAAGNTEAFF. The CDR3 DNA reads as TGCGCCAGCTGTGAAGCAGCGGGGAACACTGAAGCTTTCTTT.

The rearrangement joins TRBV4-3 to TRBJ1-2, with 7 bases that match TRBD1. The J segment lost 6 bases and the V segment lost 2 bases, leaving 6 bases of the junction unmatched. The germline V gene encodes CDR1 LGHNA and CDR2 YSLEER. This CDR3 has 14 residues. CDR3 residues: CASSQNRGADGYTF. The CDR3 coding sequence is TGCGCCAGCAGCCAAAACAGGGGAGCGGATGGCTACACCTTC.

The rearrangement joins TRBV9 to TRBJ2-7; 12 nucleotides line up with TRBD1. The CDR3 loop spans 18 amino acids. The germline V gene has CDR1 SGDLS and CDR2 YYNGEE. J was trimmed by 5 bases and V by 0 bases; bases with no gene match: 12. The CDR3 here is CASSVAIGTGGDPNEQYF. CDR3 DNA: TGTGCCAGCAGCGTAGCTATCGGGACAGGGGGCGATCCGAACGAGCAGTACTTC. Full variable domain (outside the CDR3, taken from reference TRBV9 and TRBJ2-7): DSGVTQTPKHLITATGQRVTLRCSPRSGDLSVYWYQQSLDQGLQFLIQYYNGEERAKGNILERFSAQQFPDLHSELNLSSLELGDSALYFCASSVAIGTGGDPNEQYFGPGTRLTVT.

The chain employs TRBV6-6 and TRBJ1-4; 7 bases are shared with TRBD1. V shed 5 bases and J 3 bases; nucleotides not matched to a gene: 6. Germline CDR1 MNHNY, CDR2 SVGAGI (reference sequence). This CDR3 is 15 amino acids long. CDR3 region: CASSRPGQSNEKLFF. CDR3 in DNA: TGTGCCAGCAGTCGCCCGGGACAGTCTAATGAAAAACTGTTTTTT.

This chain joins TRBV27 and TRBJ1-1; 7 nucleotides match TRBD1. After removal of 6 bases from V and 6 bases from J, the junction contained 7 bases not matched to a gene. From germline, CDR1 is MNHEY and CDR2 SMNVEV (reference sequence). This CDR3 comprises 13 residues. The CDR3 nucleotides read TGTGCCAGCAGAATAGACAGGGTGGCTGAAGCTTTCTTT. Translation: CASRIDRVAEAFF.

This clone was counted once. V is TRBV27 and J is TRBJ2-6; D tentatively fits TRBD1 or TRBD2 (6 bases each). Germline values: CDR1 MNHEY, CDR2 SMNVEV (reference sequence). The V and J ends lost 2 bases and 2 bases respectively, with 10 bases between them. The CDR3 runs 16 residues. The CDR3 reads CASSLTGATGANVLTF. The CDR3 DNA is TGTGCCAGCAGTTTAACGGGGGCAACTGGGGCCAACGTCCTGACTTTC.

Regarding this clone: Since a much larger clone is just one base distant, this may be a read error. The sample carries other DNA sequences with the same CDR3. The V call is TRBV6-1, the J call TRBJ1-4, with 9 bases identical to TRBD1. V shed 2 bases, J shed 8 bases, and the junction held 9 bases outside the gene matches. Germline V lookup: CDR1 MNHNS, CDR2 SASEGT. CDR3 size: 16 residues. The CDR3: CASSEPRGQGNEKLFF. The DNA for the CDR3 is TGTGCCAGCAGTGAACCTCGGGGACAGGGAAACGAAAAACTGTTTTTT.

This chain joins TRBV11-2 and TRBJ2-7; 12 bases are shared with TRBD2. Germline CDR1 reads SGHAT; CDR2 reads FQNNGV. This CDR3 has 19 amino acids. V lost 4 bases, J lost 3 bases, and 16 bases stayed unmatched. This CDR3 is CASSSPIRLAGVHYYEQYF. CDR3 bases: TGTGCCAGCAGCTCACCCATAAGACTAGCGGGAGTCCACTACTACGAGCAGTACTTC.

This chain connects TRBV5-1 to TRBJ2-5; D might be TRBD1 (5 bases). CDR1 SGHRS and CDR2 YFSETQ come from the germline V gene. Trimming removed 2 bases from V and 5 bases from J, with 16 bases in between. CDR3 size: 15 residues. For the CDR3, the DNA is TGCGCCAGCAGCTTAGGACACCACTTGGGGGAGACCCAGTACTTC. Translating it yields CASSLGHHLGETQYF.

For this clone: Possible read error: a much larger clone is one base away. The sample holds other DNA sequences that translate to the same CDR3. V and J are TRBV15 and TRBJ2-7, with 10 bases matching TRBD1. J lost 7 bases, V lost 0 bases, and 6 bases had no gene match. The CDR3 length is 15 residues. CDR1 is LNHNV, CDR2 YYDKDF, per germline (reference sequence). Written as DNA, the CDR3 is TGTGCCACCAGCAGAGACCAGACAGGGGGCAGGGAGCAGTACTTC. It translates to CATSRDQTGGREQYF.

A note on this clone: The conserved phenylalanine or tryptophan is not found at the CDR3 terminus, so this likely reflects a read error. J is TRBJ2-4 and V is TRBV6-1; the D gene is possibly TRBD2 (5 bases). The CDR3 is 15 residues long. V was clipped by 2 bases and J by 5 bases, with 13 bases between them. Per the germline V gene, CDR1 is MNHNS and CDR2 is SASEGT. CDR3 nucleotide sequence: TGTGCCAGCAGTGAAATAGGAGCGAGGGAAAACATTCAGTACCTC. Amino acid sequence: CASSEIGARENIQYL.

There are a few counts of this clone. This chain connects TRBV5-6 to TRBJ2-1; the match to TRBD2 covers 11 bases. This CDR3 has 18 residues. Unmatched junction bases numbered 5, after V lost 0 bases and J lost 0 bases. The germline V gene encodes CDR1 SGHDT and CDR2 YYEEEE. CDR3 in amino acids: CASSLGLAGGYSYNEQFF. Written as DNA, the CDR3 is TGTGCCAGCAGCTTGGGGCTAGCGGGAGGTTACTCCTACAATGAGCAGTTCTTC.

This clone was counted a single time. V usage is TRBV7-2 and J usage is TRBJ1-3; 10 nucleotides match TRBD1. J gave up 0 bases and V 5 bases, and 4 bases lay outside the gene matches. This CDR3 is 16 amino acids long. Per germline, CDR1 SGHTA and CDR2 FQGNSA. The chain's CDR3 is CASSRRDRGSGNTIYF. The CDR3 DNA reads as TGTGCCAGCAGCCGCCGGGACAGGGGCTCTGGAAACACCATATATTTT.

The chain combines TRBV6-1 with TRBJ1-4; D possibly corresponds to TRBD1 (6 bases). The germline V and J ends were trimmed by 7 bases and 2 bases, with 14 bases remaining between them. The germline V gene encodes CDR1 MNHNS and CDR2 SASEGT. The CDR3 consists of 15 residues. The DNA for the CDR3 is TGTGCCAGCACTCCCCTTGACAGGACTAATGAAAAACTGTTTTTT. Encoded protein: CASTPLDRTNEKLFF.

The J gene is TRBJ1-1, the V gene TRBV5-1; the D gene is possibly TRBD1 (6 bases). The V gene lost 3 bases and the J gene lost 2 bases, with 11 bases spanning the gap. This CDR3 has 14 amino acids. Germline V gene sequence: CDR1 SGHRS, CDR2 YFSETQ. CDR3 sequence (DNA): TGCGCCAGCAGCTCACAGGGATTCAACACTGAAGCTTTCTTT. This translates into CASSSQGFNTEAFF.

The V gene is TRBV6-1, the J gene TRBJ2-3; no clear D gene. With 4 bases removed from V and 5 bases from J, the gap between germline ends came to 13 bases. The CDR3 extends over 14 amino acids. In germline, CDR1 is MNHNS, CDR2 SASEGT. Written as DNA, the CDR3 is TGTGCCAGCAGTGTTGGGTTCGGCGGAGATACGCAGTATTTT. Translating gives CASSVGFGGDTQYF.

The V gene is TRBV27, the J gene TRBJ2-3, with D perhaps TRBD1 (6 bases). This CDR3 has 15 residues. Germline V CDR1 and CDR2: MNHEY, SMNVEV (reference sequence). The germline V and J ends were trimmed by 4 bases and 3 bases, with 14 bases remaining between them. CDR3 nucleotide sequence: TGTGCCAGCAGTTCCCTAGGGGGAGCAACAGATACGCAGTATTTT. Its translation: CASSSLGGATDTQYF.

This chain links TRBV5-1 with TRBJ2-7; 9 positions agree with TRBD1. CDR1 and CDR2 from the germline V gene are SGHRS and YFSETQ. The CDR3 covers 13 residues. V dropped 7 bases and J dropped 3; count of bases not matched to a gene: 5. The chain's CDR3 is CASSGQGGYEQYF. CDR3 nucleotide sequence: TGCGCCAGCTCGGGACAGGGAGGCTACGAGCAGTACTTC.

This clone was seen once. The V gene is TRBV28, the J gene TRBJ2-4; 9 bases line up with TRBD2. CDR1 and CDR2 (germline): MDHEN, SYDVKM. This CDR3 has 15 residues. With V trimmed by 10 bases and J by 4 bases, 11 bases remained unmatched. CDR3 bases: TGTGCCACCCAGAAGGGTCTAGCGGGAAAAAACATTCAGTACTTC. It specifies CATQKGLAGKNIQYF.

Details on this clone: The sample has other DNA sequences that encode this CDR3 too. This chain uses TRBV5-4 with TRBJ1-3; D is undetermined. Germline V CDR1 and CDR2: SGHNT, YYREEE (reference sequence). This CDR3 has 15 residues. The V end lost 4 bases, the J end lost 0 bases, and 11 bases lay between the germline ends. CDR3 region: CASSPGGFSGNTIYF. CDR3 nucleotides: TGTGCCAGCAGCCCCGGCGGGTTCTCTGGAAACACCATATATTTT.

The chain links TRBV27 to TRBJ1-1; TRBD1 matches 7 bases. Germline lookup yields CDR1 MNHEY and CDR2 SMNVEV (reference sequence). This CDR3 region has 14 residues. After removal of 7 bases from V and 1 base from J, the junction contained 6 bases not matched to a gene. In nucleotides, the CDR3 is TGTGCCAGCAACGACAGGGCCGCGAACACTGAAGCTTTCTTT. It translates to CASNDRAANTEAFF.

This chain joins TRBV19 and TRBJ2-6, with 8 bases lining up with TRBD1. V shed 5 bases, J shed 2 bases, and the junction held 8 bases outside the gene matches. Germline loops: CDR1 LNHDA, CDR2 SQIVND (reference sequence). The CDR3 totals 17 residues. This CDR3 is CASSFTSGGTGANVLTF. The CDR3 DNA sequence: TGTGCCAGTAGTTTCACCTCAGGGGGCACTGGGGCCAACGTCCTGACTTTC.

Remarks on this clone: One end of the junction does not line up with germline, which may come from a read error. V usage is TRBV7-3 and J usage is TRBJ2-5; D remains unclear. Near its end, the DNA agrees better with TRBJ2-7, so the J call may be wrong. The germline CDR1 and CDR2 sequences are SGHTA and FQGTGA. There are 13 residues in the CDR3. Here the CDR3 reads CASSQVGGYEQYF. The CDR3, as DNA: TGCGCCAGCAGCCAAGTAGGTGGCTACGAGCAGTACTTC.

Written as DNA, the CDR3 is TGTGCAAGTCGCCTGACAGGACCCTACTACGAGCAGTACTTC. Its translation: CASRLTGPYYEQYF. The J gene is TRBJ2-7, the V gene TRBV12-2; no check of the table's D call, TRBD1, against the DNA was made. TRBV12-2 is designated a pseudogene. The CDR3 runs to 14 residues.

DNA for the CDR3: TGTGCCACCAGGGACAGGGGTAACTATGGCTACACCTTC. This gives the protein CATRDRGNYGYTF. The gene calls are TRBV15 and TRBJ1-2, with 9 bases matching TRBD1. Germline V CDR1 and CDR2: LNHNV, YYDKDF (reference sequence). After removal of 6 bases from V and 1 base from J, the junction contained 0 bases not matched to a gene. CDR3 length: 13 amino acids.

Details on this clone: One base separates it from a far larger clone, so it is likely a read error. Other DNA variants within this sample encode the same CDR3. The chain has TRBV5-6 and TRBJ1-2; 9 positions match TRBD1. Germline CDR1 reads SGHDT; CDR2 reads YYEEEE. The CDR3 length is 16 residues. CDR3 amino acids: CASSWDGQGTNYGYTF. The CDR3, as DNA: TGCGCCAGCAGCTGGGATGGACAGGGGACAAACTATGGCTACACCTTC.

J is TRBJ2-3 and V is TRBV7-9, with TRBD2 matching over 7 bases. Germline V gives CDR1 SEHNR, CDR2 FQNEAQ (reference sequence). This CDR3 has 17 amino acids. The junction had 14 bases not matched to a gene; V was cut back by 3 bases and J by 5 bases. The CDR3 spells CASSFGEWEGRVDTQYF. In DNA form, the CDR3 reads TGTGCCAGCAGCTTCGGAGAGTGGGAGGGCCGTGTAGATACGCAGTATTTT.

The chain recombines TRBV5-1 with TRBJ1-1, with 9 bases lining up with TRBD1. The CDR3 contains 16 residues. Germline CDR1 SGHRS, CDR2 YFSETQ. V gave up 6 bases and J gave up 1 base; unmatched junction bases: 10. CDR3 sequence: CASTRGQGHGNTEAFF. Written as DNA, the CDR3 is TGCGCCAGCACAAGGGGACAGGGACATGGGAACACTGAAGCTTTCTTT.

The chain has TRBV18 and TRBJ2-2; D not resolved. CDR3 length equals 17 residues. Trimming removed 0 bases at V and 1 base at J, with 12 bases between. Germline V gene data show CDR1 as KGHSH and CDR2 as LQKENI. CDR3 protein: CASSPPLRAENTGELFF. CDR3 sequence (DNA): TGTGCCAGCTCACCACCGCTCCGGGCCGAGAACACCGGGGAGCTGTTTTTT.